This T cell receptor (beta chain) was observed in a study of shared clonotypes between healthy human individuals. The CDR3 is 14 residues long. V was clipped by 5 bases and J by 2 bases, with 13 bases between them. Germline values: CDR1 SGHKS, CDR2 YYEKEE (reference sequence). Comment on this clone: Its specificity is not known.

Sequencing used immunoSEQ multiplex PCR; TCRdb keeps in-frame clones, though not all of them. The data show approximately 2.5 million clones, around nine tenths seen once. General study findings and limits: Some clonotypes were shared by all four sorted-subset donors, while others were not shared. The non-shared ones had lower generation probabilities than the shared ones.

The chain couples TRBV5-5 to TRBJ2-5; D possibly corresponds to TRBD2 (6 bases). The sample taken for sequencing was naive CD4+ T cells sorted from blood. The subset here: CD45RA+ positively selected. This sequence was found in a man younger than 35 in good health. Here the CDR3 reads CASSGRTLQETQYF. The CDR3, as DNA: TGTGCCAGCAGTGGGAGGACACTACAAGAGACCCAGTACTTC.